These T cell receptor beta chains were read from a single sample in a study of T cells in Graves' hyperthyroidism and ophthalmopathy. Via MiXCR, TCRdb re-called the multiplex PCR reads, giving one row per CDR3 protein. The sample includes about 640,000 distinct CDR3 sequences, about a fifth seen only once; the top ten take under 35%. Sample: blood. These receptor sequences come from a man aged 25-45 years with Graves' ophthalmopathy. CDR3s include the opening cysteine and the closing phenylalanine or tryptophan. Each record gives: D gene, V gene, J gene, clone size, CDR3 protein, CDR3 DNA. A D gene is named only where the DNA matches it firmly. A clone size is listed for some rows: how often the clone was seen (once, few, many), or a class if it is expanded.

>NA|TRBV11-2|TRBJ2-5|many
CASSGTGYAEGNQETQYF
TGTGCCAGCAGCGGCACCGGCTATGCGGAGGGGAACCAAGAGACCCAGTACTTC
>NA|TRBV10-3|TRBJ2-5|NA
CAISGFRDTYQETQYF
TGTGCCATCAGTGGATTCCGGGACACCTATCAAGAGACCCAGTACTTC
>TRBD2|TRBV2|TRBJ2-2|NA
CATIVTSGISGELFF
TGTGCCACCATAGTGACTAGCGGGATATCAGGGGAGCTGTTTTTT
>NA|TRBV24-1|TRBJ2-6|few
CATSEPTVSGANVLTF
TGTGCCACCAGTGAGCCAACGGTCTCTGGGGCCAACGTCCTGACTTTC
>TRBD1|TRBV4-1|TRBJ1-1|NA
CASSQRQGAGTKAFF
TGCGCCAGCAGCCAAAGACAGGGGGCAGGGACTAAAGCTTTCTTT
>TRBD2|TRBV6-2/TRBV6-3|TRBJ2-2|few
CASNRLAGVTGELFF
TGTGCCAGCAACCGACTAGCGGGAGTTACCGGGGAGCTGTTTTTT
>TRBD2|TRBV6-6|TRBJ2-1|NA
CASSYGIRRTSGYNEQFF
TGTGCCAGCAGTTACGGGATACGACGGACTAGCGGTTACAATGAGCAGTTCTTC
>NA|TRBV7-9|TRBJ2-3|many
CASSPVGTATDTQYF
TGTGCCAGCAGCCCCGTTGGCACAGCCACAGATACGCAGTATTTT
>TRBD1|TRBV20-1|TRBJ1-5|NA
CSARRDRAQPQHF
TGCAGTGCTAGAAGGGACAGGGCTCAGCCCCAGCATTTT
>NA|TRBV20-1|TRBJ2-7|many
CSARVLGSYEQYF
TGCAGTGCTAGAGTCCTAGGGTCCTACGAGCAGTACTTC
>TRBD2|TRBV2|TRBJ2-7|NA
CASSVPAGGLAANEQYF
TGTGCCAGCAGTGTTCCCGCAGGGGGACTAGCTGCAAACGAGCAGTACTTC
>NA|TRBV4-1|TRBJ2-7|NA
CASSQGEVYEQYF
TGCGCCAGCAGCCAAGGAGAGGTCTACGAGCAGTACTTC
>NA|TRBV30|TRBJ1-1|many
CAWSRLDSLNTEAFF
TGTGCCTGGAGTCGCCTCGACAGCTTGAACACTGAAGCTTTCTTT
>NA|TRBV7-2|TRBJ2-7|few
CASSLAATSYEQYF
TGTGCCAGCAGCTTGGCTGCTACCTCCTACGAGCAGTACTTC
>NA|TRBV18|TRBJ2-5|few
CASSPGSQGTQYF
TGTGCCAGCTCACCAGGCAGCCAAGGGACCCAGTACTTC
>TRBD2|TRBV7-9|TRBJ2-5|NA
CASSTWGTSGAQETQYF
TGTGCCAGCAGCACCTGGGGGACTAGCGGGGCTCAAGAGACCCAGTACTTC
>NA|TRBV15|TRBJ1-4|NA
CATSSVRGDEKLFF
TGTGCCACCAGCAGCGTGAGGGGGGATGAAAAACTGTTTTTT
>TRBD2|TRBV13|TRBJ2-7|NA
CASSMGLAVHEQYF
TGTGCCAGCAGTATGGGACTAGCGGTCCACGAGCAGTACTTC
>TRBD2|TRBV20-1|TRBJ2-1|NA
CSALGLAGAYNEQFF
TGCAGTGCTCTTGGACTAGCGGGAGCCTACAATGAGCAGTTCTTC
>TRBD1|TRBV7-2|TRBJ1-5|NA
CASSLLGTGVPHQPQHF
TGTGCCAGCAGCTTATTAGGGACAGGGGTTCCACATCAGCCCCAGCATTTT
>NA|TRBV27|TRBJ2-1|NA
CASSFASSYNEQFF
TGTGCCAGCAGTTTCGCGAGCTCCTACAATGAGCAGTTCTTC
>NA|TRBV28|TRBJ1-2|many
CASRGHSVNYGYTF
TGTGCCAGCAGAGGTCATTCGGTTAACTATGGCTACACCTTC
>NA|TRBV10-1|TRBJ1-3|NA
CASSKDRDPWESGNTIYF
TGCGCCAGCAGTAAGGACCGGGACCCCTGGGAATCTGGAAACACCATATATTTT
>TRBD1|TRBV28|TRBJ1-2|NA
CASSLTVGQPLSYGYTF
TGTGCCAGCAGTCTAACTGTGGGACAGCCTTTATCCTATGGCTACACCTTC
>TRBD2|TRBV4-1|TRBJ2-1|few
CASSQEVAGSGRDGDEQFF
TGCGCCAGCAGCCAAGAAGTCGCGGGTAGCGGGAGGGATGGGGATGAGCAGTTCTTC
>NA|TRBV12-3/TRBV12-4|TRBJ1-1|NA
CASTLGATVRNTEAFF
TGTGCCAGCACCCTAGGAGCGACCGTTCGAAACACTGAAGCTTTCTTT
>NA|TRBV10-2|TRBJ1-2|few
CASTAPGRNYGYTF
TGCGCCAGCACTGCTCCGGGTCGGAACTATGGCTACACCTTC
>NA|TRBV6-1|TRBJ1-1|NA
CASSRTVNTVAFF
TGTGCCAGCAGCCGGACAGTCAACACTGTAGCTTTCTTT
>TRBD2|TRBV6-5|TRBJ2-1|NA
CASSYSLAGGDNEQFF
TGTGCCAGCAGTTACTCCCTAGCGGGAGGGGACAATGAGCAGTTCTTC
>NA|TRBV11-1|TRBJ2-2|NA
CASSFSDNTGELFF
TGTGCCAGCAGCTTTTCGGACAACACCGGGGAGCTGTTTTTT
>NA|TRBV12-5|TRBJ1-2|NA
CASGPDRSNYGYTF
TGTGCTAGTGGTCCGGACAGATCTAACTATGGCTACACCTTC
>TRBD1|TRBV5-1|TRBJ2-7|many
CASSTGSPYEQYF
TGCGCCAGCTCGACAGGGTCCCCCTACGAGCAGTACTTC
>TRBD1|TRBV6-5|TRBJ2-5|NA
CASSYHQRTGAETQYF
TGTGCCAGCAGTTACCATCAACGGACAGGGGCAGAGACCCAGTACTTC
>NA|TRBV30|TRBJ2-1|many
CAWSTLGLAGNHNEQFF
TGTGCCTGGAGTACGTTGGGGCTAGCCGGGAACCACAATGAGCAGTTCTTC
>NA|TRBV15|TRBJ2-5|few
CATSREPDIQETQYF
TGTGCCACCAGCAGAGAACCTGACATTCAAGAGACCCAGTACTTC
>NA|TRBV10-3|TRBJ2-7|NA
CAIRAIKGPTSSYEQYF
TGTGCCATCCGGGCTATCAAAGGACCCACTAGCTCCTACGAGCAGTACTTC
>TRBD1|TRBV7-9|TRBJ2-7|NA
CASSSGTGGVKASYEQYF
TGTGCCAGCAGCTCCGGGACAGGGGGCGTCAAGGCCTCCTACGAGCAGTACTTC
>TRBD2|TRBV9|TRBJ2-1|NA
CASSPPPSGTYNEQFF
TGTGCCAGCAGCCCTCCACCTAGCGGGACCTACAATGAGCAGTTCTTC
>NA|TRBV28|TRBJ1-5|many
CASSFSDVSNQPQHF
TGTGCCAGCAGTTTCTCGGACGTAAGCAATCAGCCCCAGCATTTT
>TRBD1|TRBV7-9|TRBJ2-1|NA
CASSLVVLWDSGYNEQFF
TGTGCCAGCAGCTTAGTGGTACTCTGGGACAGCGGCTACAATGAGCAGTTCTTC
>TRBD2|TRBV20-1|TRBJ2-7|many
CSARALSGDTSGSPHEQYF
TGCAGTGCTAGAGCCCTCTCAGGCGATACTAGCGGGAGTCCCCACGAGCAGTACTTC
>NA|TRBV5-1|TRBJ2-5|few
CASSYLSAGKETQYF
TGCGCCAGCAGCTACCTATCTGCAGGGAAAGAGACCCAGTACTTC
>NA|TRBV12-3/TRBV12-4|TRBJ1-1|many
CASSPDRFLAFF
TGTGCCAGCAGTCCTGACAGGTTTTTAGCTTTCTTT
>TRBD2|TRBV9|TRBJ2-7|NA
CASSLRAGGQAYEQYF
TGTGCCAGCAGCCTCCGAGCGGGAGGGCAGGCCTACGAGCAGTACTTC
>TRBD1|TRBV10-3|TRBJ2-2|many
CASRDSINTGELFF
TGTGCCTCCCGGGACAGCATAAACACCGGGGAGCTGTTTTTT
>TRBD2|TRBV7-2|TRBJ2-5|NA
CASSSLEGGGRAGETQYF
TGTGCCAGCAGCAGCTTAGAAGGTGGCGGGAGGGCCGGAGAGACCCAGTACTTC
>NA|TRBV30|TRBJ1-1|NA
CAWSVPSSTPSNTEAFF
TGTGCCTGGAGTGTACCCTCCTCGACCCCCTCGAACACTGAAGCTTTCTTT
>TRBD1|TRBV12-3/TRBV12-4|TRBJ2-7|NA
CASRRDRGLDEQYF
TGTGCCAGCAGACGGGACAGGGGGCTGGACGAGCAGTACTTC
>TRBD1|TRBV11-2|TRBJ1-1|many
CASSLTGGLAEAFF
TGTGCCAGCAGCTTGACAGGGGGGCTCGCTGAAGCTTTCTTT
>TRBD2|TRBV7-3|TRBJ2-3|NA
CASSWTSSDTQYF
TGTGCCAGCAGCTGGACTAGTTCAGATACGCAGTATTTT
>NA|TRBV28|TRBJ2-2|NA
CASKSVTGELFF
TGTGCCAGCAAGAGCGTCACCGGGGAGCTGTTTTTT
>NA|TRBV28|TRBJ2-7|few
CASSPFTGSLRNEQYF
TGTGCCAGCAGCCCTTTCACCGGGTCACTAAGGAACGAGCAGTACTTC
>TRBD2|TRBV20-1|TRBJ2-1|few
CSASLWTSGTYNEQFF
TGCAGTGCTAGCCTGTGGACTAGCGGAACCTACAATGAGCAGTTCTTC
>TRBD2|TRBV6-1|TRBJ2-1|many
CASRPRLAGKGEQFF
TGTGCCAGCAGACCTAGACTAGCGGGAAAGGGTGAGCAGTTCTTC
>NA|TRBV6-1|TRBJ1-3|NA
CASSETYSGNTIYF
TGTGCCAGCAGTGAAACCTACTCTGGAAACACCATATATTTT
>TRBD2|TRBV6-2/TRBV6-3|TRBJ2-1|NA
CASSYGTSLQFF
TGTGCCAGCAGTTACGGGACTAGCCTCCAGTTCTTC
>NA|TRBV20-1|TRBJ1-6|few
CSARGGGANSPLHF
TGCAGTGCTAGAGGGGGCGGAGCTAATTCACCCCTCCACTTT
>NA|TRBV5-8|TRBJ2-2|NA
CASSLERVAGELFF
TGTGCCAGCAGCTTGGAACGGGTTGCCGGGGAGCTGTTTTTT
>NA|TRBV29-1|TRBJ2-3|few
CSVDLWGGGTDTQYF
TGCAGCGTTGACCTCTGGGGGGGCGGAACAGATACGCAGTATTTT
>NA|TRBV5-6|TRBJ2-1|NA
CASSLDSFSVYNEQFF
TGTGCCAGCAGCTTGGATTCGTTTTCGGTCTACAATGAGCAGTTCTTC